This T cell receptor delta chain originates from a study of gamma-delta chains in newborns, infants, children. Study-level background: Microbial exposure reportedly drives polyclonal innate γδ T cell expansion after birth.

CDR3 length: 20 residues. V was cut by 5 bases and J by 1 base, with 23 bases left in between. Germline V CDR1 and CDR2: GEAIGNYY, EKD. TCRdb reprocessed the reads through CATT. The sample holds some 6,900 delta-chain clones, 2% to 2.5% seen once. As to this clone: The protein TCRdb gives is from a much larger clone and does not agree with this DNA's translation at residue 4, likely a read error; the protein shown here comes from the DNA.

This clonotype was sampled from a child who was a newborn, infant or young child, either healthy, febrile or measles-vaccinated (not recorded which). Input material: blood. This chain connects TRDV2 to TRDJ3; no firm D call. This CDR3 is CACVIRRLGKRSWDTRQMFF. CDR3 bases: TGTGCCTGTGTCATTCGGAGGTTGGGTAAGAGGTCCTGGGACACCCGACAGATGTTTTTC.